This T cell receptor (beta chain) was captured by sequencing in a study of T cells after posttransplantation cyclophosphamide. Study observations and caveats: Donor CD8+ memory clones often dominated recipient blood repertoires at later times. Tissue-infiltrating T cells from skin or gut overlapped little with blood T cells. TRB clonality was highly associated with recipient CMV seropositivity and reactivation.

Concerning this clone itself: Its antigen is not identified.

The CDR3 sequence is 14 residues long. V was pared by 10 bases and J by 2 bases, with 9 bases of the junction left unmatched. Germline loops: CDR1 MNHEY, CDR2 SVGAGI. Repertoires were generated with immunoSEQ multiplex PCR, while TCRdb's copy carries only in-frame clones and drops some. Among some 54,000 clones listed, 94% were seen once. The related graft donor's blood sample was taken on the day of bone marrow donation. The V gene is TRBV6-5, the J gene TRBJ2-3; 7 nucleotides agree with TRBD2. Sequences were obtained from PBMCs. The source is a woman under 40 in good health and a related stem cell transplant donor. The CDR3 reads CATRRGVFTDTQYF. Written as DNA, the CDR3 is TGTGCCACCCGACGGGGGGTTTTCACAGATACGCAGTATTTT.